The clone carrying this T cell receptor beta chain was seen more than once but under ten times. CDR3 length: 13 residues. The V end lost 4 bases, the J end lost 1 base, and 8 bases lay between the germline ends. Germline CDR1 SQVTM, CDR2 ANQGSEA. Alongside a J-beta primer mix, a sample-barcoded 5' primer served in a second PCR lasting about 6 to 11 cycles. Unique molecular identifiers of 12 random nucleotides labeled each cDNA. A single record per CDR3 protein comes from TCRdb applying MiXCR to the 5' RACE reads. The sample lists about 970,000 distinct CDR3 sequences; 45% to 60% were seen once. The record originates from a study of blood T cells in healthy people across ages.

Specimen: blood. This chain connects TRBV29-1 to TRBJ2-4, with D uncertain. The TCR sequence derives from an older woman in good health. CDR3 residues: CSVVGSAKNIQYF. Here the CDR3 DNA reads TGCAGCGTTGTAGGATCGGCCAAAAACATTCAGTACTTC. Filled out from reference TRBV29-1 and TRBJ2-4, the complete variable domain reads SAVISQKPSRDICQRGTSLTIQCQVDSQVTMMFWYRQQPGQSLTLIATANQGSEATYESGFVIDKFPISRPNLTFSTLTVSNMSPEDSSIYLCSVVGSAKNIQYFGAGTRLSVL.